Each of the 9 T cell receptor beta chains below was sequenced from the same sample in a study of cytomegalovirus exposure and HLA in healthy donors. Clones were sequenced by immunoSEQ multiplex PCR, and TCRdb holds only the in-frame ones, with some missing. The table has roughly 150,000 clones, 86% seen once; the top ten hold around 2.4%. What was sequenced was PBMCs. The receptors were sampled from a woman in her late teens or twenties in good health and CMV-seronegative.

The gene calls are TRBV19 and TRBJ2-2; 8 bases are shared with TRBD1. V was pared by 6 bases and J by 3 bases, with 3 bases of the junction left unmatched. There are 14 residues in the CDR3. The V gene's germline CDR1 is LNHDA and CDR2 SQIVND (reference sequence). In nucleotides, the CDR3 is TGTGCCAGTAGACCAGGGGGCTACACCGGGGAGCTGTTTTTT. Encoded protein: CASRPGGYTGELFF.

V is TRBV4-1 and J is TRBJ1-2; 7 bases are a match to TRBD1. J gave up 4 bases and V 4 bases, and 12 bases lay outside the gene matches. The CDR3 is made up of 16 amino acids. Germline V gives CDR1 MGHRA, CDR2 YSYEKL. The CDR3 loop is CASSREIRDSRYGYTF. As DNA, the CDR3 is TGCGCCAGCAGCCGAGAGATAAGGGACAGCCGCTATGGCTACACCTTC.

V is TRBV7-8 and J is TRBJ1-5; TRBD1 matches at 9 bases. This CDR3 has 16 amino acids. From germline, CDR1 is SGHVS and CDR2 FQNEAQ. The J segment lost 2 bases and the V segment lost 3 bases, leaving 5 bases of the junction unmatched. CDR3: CASSFRGDRGNQPQHF. CDR3 bases: TGTGCCAGCAGCTTTAGGGGGGACAGGGGCAATCAGCCCCAGCATTTT.

V gene TRBV10-3 combines with J gene TRBJ1-2; 7 bases fit TRBD1. CDR3 length: 17 residues. Trimming removed 7 bases from V and 2 bases from J; junction bases left unmatched: 16. The germline gives CDR1 ENHRY, CDR2 SYGVKD. This chain's CDR3 is CAITMWDSPEGNYGYTF. CDR3 nucleotides: TGTGCCATCACAATGTGGGACAGTCCGGAAGGGAACTATGGCTACACCTTC.

V is TRBV5-1 and J is TRBJ2-5; possible D gene TRBD1, 6 bases. The V and J ends lost 2 bases and 5 bases respectively, with 16 bases between them. The CDR3 is 15 amino acids. CDR1 and CDR2 (germline): SGHRS, YFSETQ. Here the CDR3 reads CASSFQTGGSETQYF. The CDR3 DNA reads as TGCGCCAGCAGCTTTCAGACAGGAGGTAGTGAGACCCAGTACTTC.

This clone was seen just once. The chain combines TRBV4-2 with TRBJ1-2, with a weak D call TRBD1 (6 bases). Germline assignment: CDR1 LGHNA and CDR2 YNFKEQ. V was pared by 7 bases and J by 2 bases, with 17 bases between. The CDR3 spans 15 residues. The CDR3 coding sequence is TGTGCCAGCACCACAGCACAGGGTATAAACTATGGCTACACCTTC. This encodes CASTTAQGINYGYTF.

J is TRBJ2-7 and V is TRBV7-2; 7 bases are a match to TRBD2. Germline V lookup: CDR1 SGHTA, CDR2 FQGNSA. The length of the CDR3 is 15 residues. Trimming cost V 1 base and J 3 bases; bases outside gene matches: 6. The CDR3 nucleotides are TGTGCCAGCAGCTTAGAGGGAGGGAGTTTCTACGAGCAGTACTTC. Encoded protein: CASSLEGGSFYEQYF.

This chain uses TRBV2 with TRBJ2-3; weak D call: TRBD1 (6 bases). Trimming cost V 4 bases and J 10 bases, with 15 bases left between them. CDR1 is SNHLY and CDR2 is FYNNEI in the germline V gene. This CDR3 contains 13 residues. The chain's CDR3 is CASSGERTAPQYF. CDR3 sequence (DNA): TGTGCCAGCAGTGGGGAAAGGACAGCCCCGCAGTATTTT. The variable domain in full, with the rest retrieved from reference TRBV2 and TRBJ2-3, is EPEVTQTPSHQVTQMGQEVILRCVPISNHLYFYWYRQILGQKVEFLVSFYNNEISEKSEIFDDQFSVERPDGSNFTLKIRSTKLEDSAMYFCASSGERTAPQYFGPGTRLTVL.

CDR3 nucleotide sequence: TGTGCCAGCAGCCAAGAGGGACTAGCGGAAAATGAGCAGTTCTTC. Protein: CASSQEGLAENEQFF. The chain links TRBV14 to TRBJ2-1; TRBD2 matches 11 bases. Germline CDR1 SGHDN, CDR2 FVKESK. The CDR3 is 15 residues long. J lost 7 bases, V lost 0 bases, and 2 bases had no gene match.